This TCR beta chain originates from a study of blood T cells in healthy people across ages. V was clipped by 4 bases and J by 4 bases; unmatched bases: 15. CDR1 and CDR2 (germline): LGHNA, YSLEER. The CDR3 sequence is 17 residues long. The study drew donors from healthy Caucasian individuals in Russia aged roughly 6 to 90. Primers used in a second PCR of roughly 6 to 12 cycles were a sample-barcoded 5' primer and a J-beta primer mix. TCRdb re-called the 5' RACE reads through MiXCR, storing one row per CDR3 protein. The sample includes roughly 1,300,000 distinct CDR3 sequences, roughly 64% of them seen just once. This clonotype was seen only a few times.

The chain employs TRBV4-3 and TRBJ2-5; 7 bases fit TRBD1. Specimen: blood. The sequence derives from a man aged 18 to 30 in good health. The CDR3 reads CASSPHRQGRVGETQYF. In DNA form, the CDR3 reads TGCGCCAGCAGCCCACACAGACAGGGAAGGGTAGGAGAGACCCAGTACTTC.